The present entry profiles one T cell receptor beta chain with its context. Its cognate antigen is unknown. Through 5' RACE with UMI labels, the TRB cDNA libraries were prepared. For each CDR3 protein, TCRdb gives one entry from its re-call of the 5' RACE reads, without DNA. The sample's table shows over 100,000 distinct CDR3 sequences. Germline V lookup: CDR1 LGHNA, CDR2 YSLEER. The CDR3 is 15 amino acids. CD45RO-CCR7+CD27+CD95- was the phenotype of naive CD8+ T cells. This record belongs to a study of CXCR3-negative and CXCR3-positive naive CD8 T cells. Study-wide results and limits: It was found that naive subsets had comparable surface CD5, and TCR strength was inferred from TRB CDR3 properties.

The genes are TRBV4-3 and TRBJ1-1; TCRdb selects TRBD1, and the lack of DNA leaves this call unchecked. The sequence was collected from a human donor in good health. Some clones in this sample may be carry-over from other donors' samples. What was sequenced was naive CXCR3- CD8+ T cells from blood. Subset in this sample: CD45RO-CCR7+CD27+CD95- naive CD8+ T cells lacking CXCR3 (TNR3-). CDR3 amino acids: CASSQETGVNTEAFF.